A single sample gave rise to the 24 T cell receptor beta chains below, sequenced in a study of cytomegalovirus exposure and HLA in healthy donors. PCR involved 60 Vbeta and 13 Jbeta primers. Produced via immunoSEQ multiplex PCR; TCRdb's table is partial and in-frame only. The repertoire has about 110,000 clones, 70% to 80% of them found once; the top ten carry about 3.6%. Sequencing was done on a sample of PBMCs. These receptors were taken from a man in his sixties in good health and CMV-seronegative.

The CDR3 region has the DNA TGCGCCAGCAGCTTGTCTTCGGCAACTAATGAAAAACTGTTTTTT. Encoded protein: CASSLSSATNEKLFF. The genes are TRBV5-1 and TRBJ1-4; D not resolved. The V gene's germline CDR1 is SGHRS and CDR2 YFSETQ. The CDR3 is made up of 15 amino acids. Trimming shortened V by 1 base and J by 0 bases, and 7 bases separated the two germline ends.

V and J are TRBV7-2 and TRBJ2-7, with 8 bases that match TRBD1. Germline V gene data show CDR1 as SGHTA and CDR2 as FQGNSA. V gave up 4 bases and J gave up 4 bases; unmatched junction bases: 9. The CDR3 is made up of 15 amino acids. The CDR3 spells CASSYKPGGAYEQYF. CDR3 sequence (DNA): TGTGCCAGCAGCTATAAACCAGGGGGCGCGTACGAGCAGTACTTC.

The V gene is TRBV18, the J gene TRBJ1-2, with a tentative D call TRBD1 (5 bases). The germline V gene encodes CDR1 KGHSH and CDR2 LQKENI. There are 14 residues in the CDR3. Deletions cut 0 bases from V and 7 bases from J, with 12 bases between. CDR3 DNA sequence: TGTGCCAGCTCACCACCGTCCAGGGTCATTGGCTACACCTTC. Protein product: CASSPPSRVIGYTF.

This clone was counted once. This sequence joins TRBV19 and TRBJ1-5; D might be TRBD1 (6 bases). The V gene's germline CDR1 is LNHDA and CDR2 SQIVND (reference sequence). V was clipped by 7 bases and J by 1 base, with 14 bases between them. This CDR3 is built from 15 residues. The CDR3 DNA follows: TGTGCCAGTACCACAGGGCTGAGGAGCAATCAGCCCCAGCATTTT. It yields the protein CASTTGLRSNQPQHF. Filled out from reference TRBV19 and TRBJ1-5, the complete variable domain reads DGGITQSPKYLFRKEGQNVTLSCEQNLNHDAMYWYRQDPGQGLRLIYYSQIVNDFQKGDIAEGYSVSREKKESFPLTVTSAQKNPTAFYLCASTTGLRSNQPQHFGDGTRLSIL.

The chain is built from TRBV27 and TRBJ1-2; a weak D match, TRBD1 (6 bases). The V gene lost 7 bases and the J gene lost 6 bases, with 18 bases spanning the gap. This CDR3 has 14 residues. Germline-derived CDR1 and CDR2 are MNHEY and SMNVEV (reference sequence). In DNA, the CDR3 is TGTGCCAGCACCAGTGTTTACAGGGTGGATGGCTACACCTTC. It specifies CASTSVYRVDGYTF.

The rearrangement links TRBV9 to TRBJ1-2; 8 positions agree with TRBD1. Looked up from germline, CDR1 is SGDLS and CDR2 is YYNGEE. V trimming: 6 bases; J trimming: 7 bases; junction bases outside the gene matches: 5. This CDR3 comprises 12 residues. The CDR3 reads CASTATGVGYTF. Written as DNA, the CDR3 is TGTGCCAGCACCGCGACAGGGGTTGGCTACACCTTC.

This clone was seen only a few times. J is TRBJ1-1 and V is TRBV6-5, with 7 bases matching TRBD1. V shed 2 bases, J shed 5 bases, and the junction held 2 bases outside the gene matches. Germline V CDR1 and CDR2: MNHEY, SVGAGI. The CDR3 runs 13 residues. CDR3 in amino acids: CASSYQGGTEAFF. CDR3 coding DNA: TGTGCCAGCAGTTACCAGGGGGGAACTGAAGCTTTCTTT.

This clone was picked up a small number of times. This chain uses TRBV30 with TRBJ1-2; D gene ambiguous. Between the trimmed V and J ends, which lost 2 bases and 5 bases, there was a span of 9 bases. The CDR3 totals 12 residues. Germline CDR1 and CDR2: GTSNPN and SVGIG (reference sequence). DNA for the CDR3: TGTGCCTGGAGTCCGCAGGATTATGGCTACACCTTC. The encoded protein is CAWSPQDYGYTF. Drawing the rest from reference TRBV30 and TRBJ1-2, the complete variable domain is SQTIHQWPATLVQPVGSPLSLECTVEGTSNPNLYWYRQAAGRGLQLLFYSVGIGQISSEVPQNLSASRPQDRQFILSSKKLLLSDSGFYLCAWSPQDYGYTFGSGTRLTVV.

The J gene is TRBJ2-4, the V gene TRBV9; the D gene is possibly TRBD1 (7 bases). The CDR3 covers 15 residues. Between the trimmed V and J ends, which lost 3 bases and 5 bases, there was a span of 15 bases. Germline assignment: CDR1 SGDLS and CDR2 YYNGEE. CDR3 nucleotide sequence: TGTGCCAGCAGCGCGGGGGACAGTCGTGAAAACATTCAGTACTTC. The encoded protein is CASSAGDSRENIQYF.

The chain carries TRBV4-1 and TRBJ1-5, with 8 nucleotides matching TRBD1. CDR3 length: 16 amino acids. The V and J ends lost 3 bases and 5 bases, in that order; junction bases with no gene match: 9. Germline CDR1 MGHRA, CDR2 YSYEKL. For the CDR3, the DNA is TGCGCCAGCAGCCATGGACAGGGAAGGAACCATCAGCCCCAGCATTTT. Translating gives CASSHGQGRNHQPQHF.

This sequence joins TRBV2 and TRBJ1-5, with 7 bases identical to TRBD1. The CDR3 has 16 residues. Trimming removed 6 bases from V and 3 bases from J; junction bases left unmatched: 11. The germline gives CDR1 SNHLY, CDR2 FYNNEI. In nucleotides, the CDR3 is TGTGCCAGCAGAAGAATTACAGGGGCCACCAATCAGCCCCAGCATTTT. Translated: CASRRITGATNQPQHF.

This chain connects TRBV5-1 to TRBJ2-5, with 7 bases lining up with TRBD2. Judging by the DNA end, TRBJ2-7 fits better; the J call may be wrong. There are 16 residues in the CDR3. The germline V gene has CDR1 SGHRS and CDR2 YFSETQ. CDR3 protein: CASSPVGGSMVYEQYF. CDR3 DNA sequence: TGCGCCAGCAGCCCCGTGGGGGGGTCGATGGTCTACGAGCAGTACTTC.

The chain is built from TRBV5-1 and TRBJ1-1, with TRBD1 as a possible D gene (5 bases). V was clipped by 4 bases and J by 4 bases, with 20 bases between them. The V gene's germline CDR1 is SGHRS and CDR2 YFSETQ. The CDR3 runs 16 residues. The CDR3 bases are TGCGCCAGCAGCGCACTTTTAGGGGATAGTAGCACTGAAGCTTTCTTT. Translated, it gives CASSALLGDSSTEAFF. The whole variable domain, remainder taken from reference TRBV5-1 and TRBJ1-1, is KAGVTQTPRYLIKTRGQQVTLSCSPISGHRSVSWYQQTPGQGLQFLFEYFSETQRNKGNFPGRFSGRQFSNSRSEMNVSTLELGDSALYLCASSALLGDSSTEAFFGQGTRLTVV.

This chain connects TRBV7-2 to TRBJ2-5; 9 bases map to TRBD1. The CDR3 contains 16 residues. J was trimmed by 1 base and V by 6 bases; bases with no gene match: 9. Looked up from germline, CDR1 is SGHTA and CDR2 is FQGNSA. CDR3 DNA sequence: TGTGCCAGCAGGAGTACCGGGACAGGGACCCAAGAGACCCAGTACTTC. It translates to CASRSTGTGTQETQYF.

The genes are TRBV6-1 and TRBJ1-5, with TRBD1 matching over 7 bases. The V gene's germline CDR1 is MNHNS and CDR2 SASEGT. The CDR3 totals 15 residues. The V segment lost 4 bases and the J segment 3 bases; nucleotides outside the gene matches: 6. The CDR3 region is CASSGGQIPNQPQHF. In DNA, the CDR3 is TGTGCCAGCAGTGGGGGACAGATACCCAATCAGCCCCAGCATTTT.

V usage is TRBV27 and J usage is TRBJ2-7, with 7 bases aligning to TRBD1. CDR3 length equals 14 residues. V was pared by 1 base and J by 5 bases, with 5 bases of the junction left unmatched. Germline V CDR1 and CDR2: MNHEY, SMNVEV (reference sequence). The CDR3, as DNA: TGTGCCAGCAGTTTATTTGACAGGGCTAACGAGCAGTACTTC. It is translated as CASSLFDRANEQYF.

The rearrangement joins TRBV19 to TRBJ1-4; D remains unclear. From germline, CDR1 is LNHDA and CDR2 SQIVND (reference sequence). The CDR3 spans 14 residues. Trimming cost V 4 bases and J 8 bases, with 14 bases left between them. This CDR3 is CASSKRWVGEKLFF. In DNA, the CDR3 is TGTGCCAGTAGTAAGAGGTGGGTCGGCGAAAAACTGTTTTTT.

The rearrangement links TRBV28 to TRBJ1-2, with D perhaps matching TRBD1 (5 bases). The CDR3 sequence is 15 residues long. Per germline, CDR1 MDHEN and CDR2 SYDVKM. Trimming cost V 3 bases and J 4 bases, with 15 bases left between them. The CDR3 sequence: CASSFGGAASYGYTF. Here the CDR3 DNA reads TGTGCCAGCAGTTTTGGAGGGGCCGCGAGCTATGGCTACACCTTC.

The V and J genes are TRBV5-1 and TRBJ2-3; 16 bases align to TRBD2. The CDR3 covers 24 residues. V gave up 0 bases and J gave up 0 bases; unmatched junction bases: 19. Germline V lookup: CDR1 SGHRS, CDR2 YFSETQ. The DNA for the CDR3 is TGCGCCAGCAGCTTGGCCACGAGACGTGGGACTAGCGGGGGGGCCCATCTAAGCACAGATACGCAGTATTTT. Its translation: CASSLATRRGTSGGAHLSTDTQYF.

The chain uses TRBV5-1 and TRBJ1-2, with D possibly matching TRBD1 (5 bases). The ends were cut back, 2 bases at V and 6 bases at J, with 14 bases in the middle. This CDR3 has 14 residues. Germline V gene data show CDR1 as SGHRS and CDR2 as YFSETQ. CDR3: CASSFTGGSDGYTF. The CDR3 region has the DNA TGCGCCAGCAGCTTCACGGGGGGGAGCGATGGCTACACCTTC.

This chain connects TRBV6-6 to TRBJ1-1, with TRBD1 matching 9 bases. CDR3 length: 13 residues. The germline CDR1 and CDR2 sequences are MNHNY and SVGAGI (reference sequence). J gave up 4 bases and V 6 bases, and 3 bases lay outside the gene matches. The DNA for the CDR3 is TGTGCCAGCAGCCTGACAGGGGGCACTGAAGCTTTCTTT. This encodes CASSLTGGTEAFF.

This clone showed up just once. CDR3 bases: TGTGCCAGCAGTCTCCCGGTAGGAGGTGAGACCCAGTACTTC. Its translation: CASSLPVGGETQYF. The rearrangement uses TRBV28 and TRBJ2-5; TRBD2 might be the D (5 bases). The CDR3 covers 14 residues. Trimming took off 5 bases at V and 5 bases at J, with 15 bases between the two ends. CDR1 is MDHEN and CDR2 is SYDVKM in the germline V gene.

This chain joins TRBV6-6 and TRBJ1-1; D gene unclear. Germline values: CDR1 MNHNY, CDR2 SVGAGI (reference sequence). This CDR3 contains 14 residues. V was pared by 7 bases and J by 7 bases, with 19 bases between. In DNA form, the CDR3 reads TGTGCCAGCACCCTCGAGGGTATCGAGGATGAAGCTTTCTTT. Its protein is CASTLEGIEDEAFF.

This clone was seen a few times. The CDR3 nucleotides are TGTGCCTGGAGTCCCACCCCCAAGCGGGGGGGCACAGATACGCAGTATTTT. It yields the protein CAWSPTPKRGGTDTQYF. The chain uses TRBV30 and TRBJ2-3; 9 bases map to TRBD2. Germline V gives CDR1 GTSNPN, CDR2 SVGIG (reference sequence). Trimming took 2 bases from V and 1 from J; bases not matched to a gene: 10. The CDR3 loop spans 17 amino acids.